The 20 T cell receptor beta chains below were found in one sample sequenced in a study of blood T cell dynamics during melanoma immunotherapy. TCRdb's table, derived via immunoSEQ multiplex PCR, lists solely in-frame clones and lacks some. This table holds about 15,000 clones, more than 85% found once. Time point reported: week 3, after first cycle of checkpoint inhibitor. The source was blood, collected from a patient treated with checkpoint blockade. These receptors all stem from a human donor with melanoma.

The chain has TRBV5-4 and TRBJ1-6, with no clear D. Trimming stripped 0 bases from V and 10 bases from J, with 11 bases between. The CDR3 length is 14 residues. CDR1 and CDR2 (germline): SGHNT, YYREEE (reference sequence). This CDR3 reads CASSLGGLDSPLHF. As DNA, the CDR3 is TGTGCCAGCAGCTTGGGTGGACTCGACTCACCCCTCCACTTT. The complete variable domain, with remaining parts taken from reference TRBV5-4 and TRBJ1-6, reads ETGVTQSPTHLIKTRGQQVTLRCSSQSGHNTVSWYQQALGQGPQFIFQYYREEENGRGNFPPRFSGLQFPNYSSELNVNALELDDSALYLCASSLGGLDSPLHFGNGTRLTVT.

CDR3 region: CASSTGTGGRDTQYF. In nucleotides, the CDR3 is TGTGCCAGCAGTACCGGGACAGGGGGCCGGGATACGCAGTATTTT. The chain recombines TRBV6-4 with TRBJ2-3; TRBD1 matches at 12 bases. V dropped 5 bases and J dropped 6; count of bases not matched to a gene: 6. CDR3 length: 15 residues. Per germline, CDR1 MRHNA and CDR2 SNTAGT.

This chain joins TRBV5-1 and TRBJ2-1, with unresolved D. CDR3 length: 13 amino acids. The V gene lost 4 bases and the J gene lost 4 bases, with 9 bases spanning the gap. Germline V gene data show CDR1 as SGHRS and CDR2 as YFSETQ. The CDR3 region is CASSIDTYNEQFF. The CDR3 DNA reads as TGCGCCAGCAGCATAGACACTTACAATGAGCAGTTCTTC.

This clone appeared once. The chain joins TRBV5-1 to TRBJ1-3; 12 bases fit TRBD1. Germline V gives CDR1 SGHRS, CDR2 YFSETQ. V lost 4 bases to trimming and J lost 9 bases; unmatched junction nucleotides: 11. The CDR3 is 16 residues long. CDR3 amino acids: CASSLSGTGGAGTIYF. CDR3 bases: TGCGCCAGCAGCCTCTCCGGGACAGGGGGCGCGGGCACCATATATTTT.

CDR3 nucleotides: TGTGCCAGCAGTTCGCCGCGAACCGGTATTAGCAATCAGCCCCAGCATTTT. Protein sequence: CASSSPRTGISNQPQHF. The J gene is TRBJ1-5, the V gene TRBV28; no reliable D call. Between the trimmed V and J ends, which lost 4 bases and 0 bases, there was a span of 16 bases. Germline CDR1 and CDR2: MDHEN and SYDVKM. This CDR3 region has 17 residues.

This clone occurred once. The chain links TRBV6-6 to TRBJ2-1, with a possible D match to TRBD2 (6 bases). Germline CDR1 reads MNHNY; CDR2 reads SVGAGI (reference sequence). Trimming cost V 2 bases and J 0 bases, with 11 bases left between them. The CDR3 sequence is 16 residues long. CDR3 bases: TGTGCCAGCAGTTACGGCGCTAGCGACTCCTACAATGAGCAGTTCTTC. This gives the protein CASSYGASDSYNEQFF.

The rearrangement links TRBV5-1 to TRBJ2-1; 7 nucleotides agree with TRBD1. This CDR3 has 13 amino acids. Germline values: CDR1 SGHRS, CDR2 YFSETQ. V was clipped by 4 bases and J by 7 bases; unmatched bases: 5. CDR3 DNA sequence: TGCGCCAGCAGCGAGACAGGGTTAAATGAGCAGTTCTTC. This sequence encodes CASSETGLNEQFF.

The count of this clone is one. The chain uses TRBV5-1 and TRBJ1-4; a possible D gene is TRBD1 (5 bases). This CDR3 spans 13 amino acids. Germline V gene lookup returns CDR1 SGHRS and CDR2 YFSETQ. With 4 bases removed from V and 8 bases from J, the gap between germline ends came to 12 bases. In DNA form, the CDR3 reads TGCGCCAGCAGCCGGGGCTCGGGGGAAAAACTGTTTTTT. It specifies CASSRGSGEKLFF.

The chain joins TRBV19 to TRBJ1-1; 8 positions agree with TRBD1. CDR1 is LNHDA, CDR2 SQIVND, per germline (reference sequence). The CDR3 consists of 19 residues. Unmatched junction bases numbered 23, after V lost 5 bases and J lost 6 bases. The CDR3 nucleotides are TGTGCCAGTAGTCTCATAGGAGGGCAGGGGGCAGGCCGGGTCCCTGAAGCTTTCTTT. The encoded protein is CASSLIGGQGAGRVPEAFF.

The rearrangement uses TRBV5-1 and TRBJ2-2; D remains ambiguous. Deletions cut 4 bases from V and 3 bases from J, with 13 bases between. Per the germline V gene, CDR1 is SGHRS and CDR2 is YFSETQ. The CDR3 is 15 amino acids. Here the CDR3 reads CASSLSRPDTGELFF. DNA for the CDR3: TGCGCCAGCAGCCTTAGCAGGCCCGACACCGGGGAGCTGTTTTTT.

V usage is TRBV4-1 and J usage is TRBJ1-4; 9 bases are shared with TRBD1. Germline V gene lookup returns CDR1 MGHRA and CDR2 YSYEKL. With V trimmed by 3 bases and J by 14 bases, 16 bases remained unmatched. The CDR3 totals 16 residues. DNA for the CDR3: TGCGCCAGCAGCCACATTACCCGGGACAGGGAGGGGAATCTGTTTTTT. Translating it yields CASSHITRDREGNLFF.

V gene TRBV6-5 combines with J gene TRBJ1-4; no firm D call. The germline CDR1 and CDR2 sequences are MNHEY and SVGAGI. CDR3 length equals 13 residues. Trimming took 11 bases from V and 7 from J, leaving 17 bases between them. CDR3 DNA: TGTGCCGGCCAACCGATCAGTTTTGAAAAACTGTTTTTT. It specifies CAGQPISFEKLFF.

The J gene is TRBJ2-5, the V gene TRBV19; maybe TRBD1 (6 bases). V dropped 2 bases and J dropped 2 bases, with 12 bases sitting between them. The germline CDR1 and CDR2 sequences are LNHDA and SQIVND (reference sequence). The CDR3 has 15 amino acids. The CDR3 DNA follows: TGTGCCAGTAGTATACCAGCCGGGACACAAGAGACCCAGTACTTC. Protein product: CASSIPAGTQETQYF.

The gene calls are TRBV27 and TRBJ2-1; D not certain. V lost 6 bases, J lost 7 bases, and 16 bases lay in between. Germline CDR1 is MNHEY and CDR2 is SMNVEV (reference sequence). The CDR3 consists of 14 residues. This CDR3 reads CASRRREEGNEQFF. CDR3 bases: TGTGCCAGCAGGAGGAGAGAAGAAGGAAATGAGCAGTTCTTC.

This chain uses TRBV5-1 with TRBJ1-3; 9 bases are a match to TRBD1. Losses at the gene ends were 4 bases for V and 0 bases for J; bases not matched to a gene: 5. The CDR3 is 16 amino acids. Germline V gene lookup returns CDR1 SGHRS and CDR2 YFSETQ. The chain's CDR3 is CASSLTTGGSGNTIYF. The CDR3, as DNA: TGCGCCAGCAGCCTCACGACAGGGGGCTCTGGAAACACCATATATTTT.

The rearrangement uses TRBV30 and TRBJ2-3; D uncertain. CDR1 is GTSNPN, CDR2 SVGIG, per germline (reference sequence). The germline V and J ends were trimmed by 1 base and 6 bases, with 5 bases remaining between them. The CDR3 runs to 11 residues. The CDR3 loop reads CAWSARDTQYF. The DNA of the CDR3 is TGTGCCTGGAGTGCCCGGGATACGCAGTATTTT.

This clone was picked up a small number of times. The chain links TRBV7-8 to TRBJ2-7; D is undetermined. Germline V gene sequence: CDR1 SGHVS, CDR2 FQNEAQ. This CDR3 is built from 13 residues. The V and J ends lost 1 base and 2 bases respectively, with 6 bases between them. The CDR3 sequence is CASSLVPTYEQYF. The CDR3 DNA reads TGTGCCAGCAGCTTAGTTCCCACCTACGAGCAGTACTTC.

J is TRBJ2-2 and V is TRBV10-1; the D call may be TRBD1 or TRBD2 (5 bases each). The germline V gene has CDR1 WNHNN and CDR2 SYGVQD (reference sequence). The CDR3 has 14 amino acids. V lost 4 bases and J lost 4, with 10 bases in between. The CDR3 DNA sequence: TGCGCCAGCAGTGCCCCAGGGAGCACCGGGGAGCTGTTTTTT. Amino acids: CASSAPGSTGELFF.

V gene TRBV7-2 combines with J gene TRBJ2-5, with TRBD2 matching over 10 bases. The V and J ends lost 0 bases and 2 bases, in that order; junction bases with no gene match: 3. Germline V gene lookup returns CDR1 SGHTA and CDR2 FQGNSA. This CDR3 is 16 amino acids long. The CDR3 nucleotides are TGTGCCAGCAGCTTAGCGCCTAGCGGGGGACAAGAGACCCAGTACTTC. Protein sequence: CASSLAPSGGQETQYF.

The CDR3 spells CASTPSDGTYNEQFF. The DNA for the CDR3 is TGTGCCAGTACCCCGAGCGACGGGACCTACAATGAGCAGTTCTTC. The chain joins TRBV19 to TRBJ2-1, with D possibly matching TRBD2 (5 bases). The germline V gene has CDR1 LNHDA and CDR2 SQIVND (reference sequence). The CDR3 covers 15 residues. V lost 7 bases to trimming and J lost 2 bases, with 15 bases between them. Full variable domain (remainder filled in from reference TRBV19 and TRBJ2-1): DGGITQSPKYLFRKEGQNVTLSCEQNLNHDAMYWYRQDPGQGLRLIYYSQIVNDFQKGDIAEGYSVSREKKESFPLTVTSAQKNPTAFYLCASTPSDGTYNEQFFGPGTRLTVL.